This T cell receptor beta chain stems from a study of T cell responses to AZD1222 COVID-19 vaccine. Repertoires were generated with immunoSEQ multiplex PCR, while TCRdb's copy carries only in-frame clones and drops some. Among tens of thousands of clones, around 86% were seen once, and the ten largest hold roughly 19%. The CDR3 contains 14 residues. V was clipped by 5 bases and J by 7 bases, with 15 bases between them. The germline CDR1 and CDR2 sequences are LNHDA and SQIVND (reference sequence). Overall study findings and caveats: The donors showed a predominance of white British ancestry and of females, with possible underestimation of clonal diversity. Seropositive AZD1222 recipients at baseline numbered only five or six. Spike was spanned by vaccine-associated CD4 TCRs, with dominance at 160-218 and 743-854.

For this clone: Its specificity is unknown.

V and J are TRBV19 and TRBJ2-1; perhaps TRBD1 as D (6 bases). Sequences were derived from peripheral blood, sampled on day 0 of AZD1222 vaccination. The receptor comes from an adult in good health. As DNA, the CDR3 is TGTGCCAGTAGTCGGACAGTAAGTAGGAATGAGCAGTTCTTC. Translated: CASSRTVSRNEQFF. The complete variable domain, with remaining parts taken from reference TRBV19 and TRBJ2-1, reads DGGITQSPKYLFRKEGQNVTLSCEQNLNHDAMYWYRQDPGQGLRLIYYSQIVNDFQKGDIAEGYSVSREKKESFPLTVTSAQKNPTAFYLCASSRTVSRNEQFFGPGTRLTVL.